The source of this T cell receptor (beta chain) is a study of cytomegalovirus exposure and HLA in healthy donors. A note on this clone: Its antigen remains unidentified.

Germline CDR1 SGHAT, CDR2 FQNNGV. V gave up 4 bases and J gave up 8 bases; unmatched junction bases: 6. The CDR3 length is 14 residues. Broader study findings: Analyzed later, most CMV-associated TCR beta chains appeared HLA-restricted. A later analysis associated under 20,000 TCR beta sequences with HLA alleles at a 0.05 false discovery rate. Researchers counted approximately 160 TCR beta chains as cytomegalovirus-associated. Common viral pathogens seemed, in a later analysis, to connect with several of the most significant clusters.

PCR involved 60 Vbeta and 13 Jbeta primers. Clones were read by immunoSEQ multiplex PCR, and TCRdb kept only the in-frame ones, dropping some. The sample includes some 130,000 clones, around 77% of them seen just once. This chain uses TRBV11-2 with TRBJ2-1; 9 bases map to TRBD2. Sequencing used PBMCs. The clonotype comes from a man aged 50-59 years in good health and CMV-seronegative. This CDR3 is CASSSSGNRHEQFF. DNA of the CDR3: TGTGCCAGCAGCTCTAGCGGGAATCGTCATGAGCAGTTCTTC.